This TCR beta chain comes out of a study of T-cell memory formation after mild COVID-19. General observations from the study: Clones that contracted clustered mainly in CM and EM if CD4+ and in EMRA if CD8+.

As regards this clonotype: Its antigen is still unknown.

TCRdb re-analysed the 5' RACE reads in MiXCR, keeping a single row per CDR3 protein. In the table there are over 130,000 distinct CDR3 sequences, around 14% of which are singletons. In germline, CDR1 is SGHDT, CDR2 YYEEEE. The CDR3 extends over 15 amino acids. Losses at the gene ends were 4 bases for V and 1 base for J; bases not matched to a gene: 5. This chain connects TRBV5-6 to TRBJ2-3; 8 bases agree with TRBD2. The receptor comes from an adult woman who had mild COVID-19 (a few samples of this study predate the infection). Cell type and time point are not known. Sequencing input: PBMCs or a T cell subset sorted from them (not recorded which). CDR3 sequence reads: CASSLYSGGTDTQYF. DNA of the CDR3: TGTGCCAGCAGCCTGTATAGCGGGGGCACAGATACGCAGTATTTT.